This entry lists 18 T cell receptor beta chains sequenced from one sample in a study of shared clonotypes between healthy human individuals. The method was immunoSEQ multiplex PCR; TCRdb's version includes in-frame clones alone and lacks a portion of them. The sample shows 2,500,000 or so clones, 92% of them seen only once. The sequencing sample was made of naive CD4+ T cells from PBMCs. This sample's subset: CD45RA+ positively selected. These receptors were collected from a young man in good health. Some clones in this sample may be carry-over from other donors' samples.

Comment on this clone: This sample also contains other DNA sequences that code for the same CDR3. The CDR3 region is CASSFGTANTGELFF. The DNA of the CDR3 is TGCGCCAGCAGCTTCGGGACCGCGAACACCGGGGAGCTGTTTTTT. The genes are TRBV5-1 and TRBJ2-2; tentatively, D is TRBD1 or TRBD2 (5 bases each). The CDR3 has 15 amino acids. The germline CDR1 and CDR2 sequences are SGHRS and YFSETQ. Trimming cost V 2 bases and J 0 bases, with 8 bases left between them.

In its sample, this clone was seen once. The chain is built from TRBV6-5 and TRBJ1-5, with TRBD1 identical over 8 bases. Germline trimming cut 5 bases from V and 0 bases from J; bases unmatched to any gene: 3. Germline CDR1 reads MNHEY; CDR2 reads SVGAGI. The CDR3 runs to 15 residues. The CDR3 reads CASSRDRNSNQPQHF. The CDR3 nucleotides read TGTGCCAGCAGTCGGGACAGGAATAGCAATCAGCCCCAGCATTTT.

This clone occurred once. The chain joins TRBV7-2 to TRBJ2-2; no clear D. The CDR3 spans 15 residues. Germline V gene sequence: CDR1 SGHTA, CDR2 FQGNSA. The germline V and J ends were trimmed by 1 base and 2 bases, with 8 bases remaining between them. The CDR3: CASSLDSGNTGELFF. The CDR3 DNA reads TGTGCCAGCAGCTTAGATTCGGGTAACACCGGGGAGCTGTTTTTT.

For this clone: The same CDR3 can be traced to other DNA sequences in this sample. The J gene is TRBJ2-7, the V gene TRBV28; unclear D gene. V lost 8 bases and J 3 bases, leaving 8 bases between the germline ends. Germline V lookup: CDR1 MDHEN, CDR2 SYDVKM. The CDR3 consists of 11 residues. CDR3 nucleotide sequence: TGTGCCAGCCGAAACAGCTACGAGCAGTACTTC. It yields the protein CASRNSYEQYF.

The chain combines TRBV15 with TRBJ2-5; 9 bases match TRBD2. The germline gives CDR1 LNHNV, CDR2 YYDKDF (reference sequence). The CDR3 runs to 14 residues. J gave up 4 bases and V 3 bases, and 3 bases lay outside the gene matches. The CDR3 spells CATSSSGSSETQYF. DNA for the CDR3: TGTGCCACCAGCAGTAGCGGGAGCTCAGAGACCCAGTACTTC.

The chain is built from TRBV7-2 and TRBJ2-1, with D perhaps being TRBD1 or TRBD2 (5 bases each). The CDR3 is 15 residues long. Trimming shortened V by 4 bases and J by 12 bases, and 22 bases separated the two germline ends. Germline V gene sequence: CDR1 SGHTA, CDR2 FQGNSA. CDR3 coding DNA: TGTGCCAGCAGCTCAAAGACCGGGACGCACGAATGGCAGTTCTTC. This sequence encodes CASSSKTGTHEWQFF.

The rearrangement links TRBV5-5 to TRBJ1-2; D is unclear. V gave up 4 bases and J gave up 4 bases, with 11 bases separating them. Germline CDR1 and CDR2: SGHKS and YYEKEE (reference sequence). CDR3 length equals 13 residues. CDR3 in DNA: TGTGCCAGCAGCCGGCTGGGCAGCTATGGCTACACCTTC. Protein product: CASSRLGSYGYTF.

The chain carries TRBV27 and TRBJ2-7; 8 bases are a match to TRBD1. The CDR3 spans 18 residues. Germline V gene data show CDR1 as MNHEY and CDR2 as SMNVEV (reference sequence). Losses at the gene ends were 2 bases for V and 2 bases for J; bases not matched to a gene: 14. This CDR3 reads CASSLTGRGRGSAYEQYF. The DNA for the CDR3 is TGTGCCAGCAGTTTAACGGGCAGGGGGCGAGGGTCGGCCTACGAGCAGTACTTC.

This clone was seen only once. This chain links TRBV7-9 with TRBJ1-1, with no clear D. Germline-derived CDR1 and CDR2 are SEHNR and FQNEAQ (reference sequence). The CDR3 spans 15 residues. The V and J ends lost 1 base and 5 bases respectively, with 14 bases between them. The CDR3 nucleotides read TGTGCCAGCAGCTTAGTAAGTGGAGTATGGACTGAAGCTTTCTTT. As protein: CASSLVSGVWTEAFF.

The CDR3 sequence: CASSSYRGRIEVYTF. The CDR3, as DNA: TGTGCCAGCAGTTCGTACAGGGGGCGCATTGAAGTCTACACCTTC. The J gene is TRBJ1-2, the V gene TRBV27, with 9 bases aligning to TRBD1. The CDR3 consists of 15 residues. The germline gives CDR1 MNHEY, CDR2 SMNVEV (reference sequence). V dropped 4 bases and J dropped 10; count of bases not matched to a gene: 13.

This chain connects TRBV5-5 to TRBJ2-1; the match to TRBD2 covers 8 bases. Trimming cost V 4 bases and J 4 bases; bases outside gene matches: 7. This CDR3 has 15 amino acids. Germline V gene lookup returns CDR1 SGHKS and CDR2 YYEKEE (reference sequence). The CDR3 nucleotides are TGTGCCAGCAGCACGGGGGGGCAGGGATACAATGAGCAGTTCTTC. Translation: CASSTGGQGYNEQFF. Full variable domain (remainder filled in from reference TRBV5-5 and TRBJ2-1): DAGVTQSPTHLIKTRGQQVTLRCSPISGHKSVSWYQQVLGQGPQFIFQYYEKEERGRGNFPDRFSARQFPNYSSELNVNALLLGDSALYLCASSTGGQGYNEQFFGPGTRLTVL.

The gene calls are TRBV7-2 and TRBJ2-6; tentative D call: TRBD2 (7 bases). Trimming pared 7 bases from V and 1 base from J, leaving 20 bases between. Germline V CDR1 and CDR2: SGHTA, FQGNSA. CDR3 length: 18 residues. The CDR3 reads CASISGAWGGSGANVLTF. The CDR3 region has the DNA TGTGCCAGCATCTCAGGGGCCTGGGGAGGGTCTGGGGCCAACGTCCTGACTTTC.

The chain combines TRBV4-3 with TRBJ1-2; tentatively, D is TRBD1 (5 bases). The germline V gene has CDR1 LGHNA and CDR2 YSLEER. There are 15 residues in the CDR3. The V and J ends lost 0 bases and 1 base respectively, with 9 bases between them. In DNA, the CDR3 is TGCGCCAGCAGCCAAGATCGGGGGATTAACTATGGCTACACCTTC. It codes for CASSQDRGINYGYTF.

This clone was recorded a few times. The rearrangement links TRBV7-9 to TRBJ1-1; D not certain. The V gene lost 5 bases and the J gene lost 0 bases, with 13 bases spanning the gap. In germline, CDR1 is SEHNR, CDR2 FQNEAQ (reference sequence). CDR3 size: 15 residues. Here the CDR3 reads CASSPPGRLNTEAFF. CDR3 in DNA: TGTGCCAGCAGCCCCCCTGGGCGGTTGAACACTGAAGCTTTCTTT.

This sequence joins TRBV6-1 and TRBJ2-1; D call uncertain. This CDR3 comprises 16 residues. V was trimmed by 3 bases and J by 3 bases, leaving 15 bases between them. Germline values: CDR1 MNHNS, CDR2 SASEGT. The CDR3 nucleotides are TGTGCCAGCAGTGAGGGCCCGGCGAGAATCTACAATGAGCAGTTCTTC. Amino acid sequence: CASSEGPARIYNEQFF.

The rearrangement links TRBV4-1 to TRBJ2-5, with D unclear. The CDR3 length is 17 residues. Germline V CDR1 and CDR2: MGHRA, YSYEKL. V was cut by 1 base and J by 0 bases, with 15 bases left in between. For the CDR3, the DNA is TGCGCCAGCAGCCAAGGGATTATAGAGAGAGACCAAGAGACCCAGTACTTC. This gives the protein CASSQGIIERDQETQYF.

The chain has TRBV6-8 and TRBJ2-3, with 10 bases aligning to TRBD2. The CDR3 runs 20 residues. Germline CDR1 is MNHGY and CDR2 is SAAAGT. J lost 1 base, V lost 4 bases, and 17 bases had no gene match. CDR3 loop: CASSLTGTSVSWMGTDTQYF. In DNA form, the CDR3 reads TGTGCCAGCAGTTTAACCGGGACTAGCGTAAGTTGGATGGGCACAGATACGCAGTATTTT.

The gene calls are TRBV7-2 and TRBJ2-5; D possibly corresponds to TRBD2 (6 bases). The CDR3 spans 13 residues. Germline V lookup: CDR1 SGHTA, CDR2 FQGNSA. Trimming shortened V by 5 bases and J by 3 bases, and 10 bases separated the two germline ends. CDR3 nucleotides: TGTGCCAGCAGCACTCAGCGGGAAGAGACCCAGTACTTC. Protein product: CASSTQREETQYF.